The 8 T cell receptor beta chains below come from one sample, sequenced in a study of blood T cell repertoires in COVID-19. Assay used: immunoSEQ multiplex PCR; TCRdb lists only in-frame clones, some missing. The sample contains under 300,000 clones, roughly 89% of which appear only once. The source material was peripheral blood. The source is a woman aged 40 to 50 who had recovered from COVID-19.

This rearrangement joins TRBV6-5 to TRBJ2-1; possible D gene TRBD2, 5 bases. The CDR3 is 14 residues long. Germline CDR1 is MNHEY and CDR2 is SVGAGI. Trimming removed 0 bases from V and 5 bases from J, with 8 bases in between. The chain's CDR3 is CASSYSLRDNEQFF. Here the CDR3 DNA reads TGTGCCAGCAGTTACTCGTTGAGGGACAATGAGCAGTTCTTC.

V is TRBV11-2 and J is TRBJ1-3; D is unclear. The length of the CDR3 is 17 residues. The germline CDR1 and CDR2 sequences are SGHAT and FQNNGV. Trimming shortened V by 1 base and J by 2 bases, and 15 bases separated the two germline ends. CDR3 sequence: CASSLGPPGGTGNTIYF. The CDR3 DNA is TGTGCCAGCAGCTTAGGCCCCCCAGGCGGGACTGGAAACACCATATATTTT.

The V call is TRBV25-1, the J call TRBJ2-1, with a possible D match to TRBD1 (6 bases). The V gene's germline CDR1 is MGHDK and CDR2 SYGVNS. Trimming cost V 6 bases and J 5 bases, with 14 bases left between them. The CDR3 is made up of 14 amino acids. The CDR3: CASRGHPIHNEQFF. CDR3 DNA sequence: TGTGCCAGCAGGGGACACCCCATCCACAATGAGCAGTTCTTC.

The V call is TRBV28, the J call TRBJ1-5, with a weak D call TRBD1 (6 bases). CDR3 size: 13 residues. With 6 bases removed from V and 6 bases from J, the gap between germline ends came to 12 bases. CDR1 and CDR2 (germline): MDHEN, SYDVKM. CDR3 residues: CASRIQGSQPQHF. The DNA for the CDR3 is TGTGCCAGCAGAATTCAGGGGAGTCAGCCCCAGCATTTT.

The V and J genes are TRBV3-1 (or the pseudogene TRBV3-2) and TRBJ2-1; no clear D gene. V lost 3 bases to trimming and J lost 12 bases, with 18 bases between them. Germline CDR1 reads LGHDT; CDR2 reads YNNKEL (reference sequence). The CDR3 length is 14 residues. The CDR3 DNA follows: TGTGCCAGCAGCCACCCCTCGACTCCCACTGGGCAGTTCTTC. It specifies CASSHPSTPTGQFF.

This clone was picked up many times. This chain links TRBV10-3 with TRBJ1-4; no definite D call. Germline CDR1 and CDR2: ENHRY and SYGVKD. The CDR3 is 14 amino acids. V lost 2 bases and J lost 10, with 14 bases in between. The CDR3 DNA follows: TGTGCCATCAGTGAGCCCCGGGGTGGCGGAAAACTGTTTTTT. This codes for CAISEPRGGGKLFF.

The CDR3 nucleotides read TGTGCCACGAAGGGGGCCACCCCAGATACGCAGTATTTT. It is translated as CATKGATPDTQYF. The chain carries TRBV10-3 and TRBJ2-3; 7 bases match TRBD1. Per the germline V gene, CDR1 is ENHRY and CDR2 is SYGVKD. There are 13 residues in the CDR3. Trimming at V came to 10 bases and at J to 4 bases, leaving 8 bases not matched to a gene.

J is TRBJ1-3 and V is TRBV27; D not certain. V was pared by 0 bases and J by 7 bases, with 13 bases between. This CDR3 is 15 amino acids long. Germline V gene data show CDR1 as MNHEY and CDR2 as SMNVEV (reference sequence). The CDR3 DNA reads TGTGCCAGCAGTTTATCCGGAGAAGTTCTTAACACCATATATTTT. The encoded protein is CASSLSGEVLNTIYF.